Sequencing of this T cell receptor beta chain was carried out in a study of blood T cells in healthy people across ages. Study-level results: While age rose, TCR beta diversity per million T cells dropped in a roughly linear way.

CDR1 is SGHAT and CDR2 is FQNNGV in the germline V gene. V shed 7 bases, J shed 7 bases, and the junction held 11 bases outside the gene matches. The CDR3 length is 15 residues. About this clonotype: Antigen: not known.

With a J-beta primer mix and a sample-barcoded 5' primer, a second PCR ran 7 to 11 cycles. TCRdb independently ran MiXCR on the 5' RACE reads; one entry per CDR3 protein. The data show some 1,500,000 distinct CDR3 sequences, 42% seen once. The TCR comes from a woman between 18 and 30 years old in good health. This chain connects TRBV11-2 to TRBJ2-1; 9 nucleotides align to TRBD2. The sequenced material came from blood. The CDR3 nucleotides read TGTGCCAGCACCCGGCGGGAGGGCCTGGAAAATGAGCAGTTCTTC. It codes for CASTRREGLENEQFF.